This TCR beta chain appears in the sequencing data of a study of regulatory dendritic cells for organ transplantation. Study in general: Monocytes received vitamin D3 on days 0 and 4, IL-10 on day 4.

General study findings and limits: Between individuals, the alloreactive memory CD8+ T cell pool differed considerably. Resting memory CD8+ T cells held the most alloreactive clonotypes.

Sorted T cells were CFSE-labeled and cultured more than 4 days with allogeneic regulatory or mature dendritic cells at 1:10. Memory T cells were CD45RO+, naive were CD45RA+, sorted by FACS. The repertoire was sequenced with immunoSEQ multiplex PCR; TCRdb's copy has only in-frame clones and lacks some. The sample consists of approximately 4,300 clones, 50% to 75% of them appearing once. A word on this clone: Its antigen is not known. The junction and the germline gene differ at one end; a read error may be behind it.

Germline-derived CDR1 and CDR2 are SSHAT and FNYEAQ (reference sequence). This CDR3 is 14 amino acids long. This chain uses TRBV7-7 with TRBJ2-3, with D possibly matching TRBD1 (5 bases). The receptor's source is a human donor in good health. The sequencing input was memory CD8+ T cells from blood cultured with regulatory dendritic cells. Indicated subset: CD45RO+ memory T cells. This CDR3 reads CASSYSLGPDTQYF. The CDR3 DNA reads TGTGCTAGCAGCTACTCATTGGGGCCAGATACGCAGTATTTT.